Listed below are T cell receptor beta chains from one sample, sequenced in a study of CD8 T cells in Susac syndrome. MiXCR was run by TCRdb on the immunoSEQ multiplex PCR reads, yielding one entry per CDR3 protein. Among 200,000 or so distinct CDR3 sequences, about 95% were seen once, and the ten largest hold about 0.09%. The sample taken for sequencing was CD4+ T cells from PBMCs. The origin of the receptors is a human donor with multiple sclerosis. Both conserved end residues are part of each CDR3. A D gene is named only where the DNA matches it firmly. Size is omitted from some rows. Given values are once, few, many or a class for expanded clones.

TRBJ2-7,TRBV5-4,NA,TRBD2,CASSPGGSSGGPGQYF,TGTGCCAGCAGCCCCGGAGGGTCTAGCGGGGGCCCGGGGCAGTACTTC
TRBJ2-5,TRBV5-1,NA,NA,CASSSTGGFLETQYF,TGCGCCAGCAGCTCGACCGGGGGCTTCTTGGAGACCCAGTACTTC
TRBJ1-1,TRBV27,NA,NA,CASSFQVATTEAFF,TGTGCCAGCAGTTTCCAGGTCGCTACCACTGAAGCTTTCTTT
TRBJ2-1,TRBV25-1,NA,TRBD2,CASSGSLAVSSYNEQFF,TGTGCCAGCAGTGGCTCACTAGCGGTGAGCTCCTACAATGAGCAGTTCTTC
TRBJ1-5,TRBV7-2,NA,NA,CASSLHGGFANQPQHF,TGTGCCAGCAGTTTACACGGGGGATTTGCCAATCAGCCCCAGCATTTT
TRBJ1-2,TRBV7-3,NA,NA,CASSGIVGDYGYTF,TGTGCCAGCAGCGGAATAGTAGGAGACTATGGCTACACCTTC
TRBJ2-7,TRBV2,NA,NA,CASSETRITSSYEQYF,TGTGCCAGCAGTGAGACGAGAATAACTAGCTCCTACGAGCAGTACTTC
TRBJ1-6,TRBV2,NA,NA,CASTEGPSPLHF,TGTGCCAGCACCGAGGGGCCCTCACCCCTCCACTTT
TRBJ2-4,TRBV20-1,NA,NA,CSAAQGGKNIQYF,TGCAGTGCGGCCCAGGGAGGCAAAAACATTCAGTACTTC
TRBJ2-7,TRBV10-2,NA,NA,CASSDQYEQYF,TGCGCCAGCAGTGACCAGTACGAGCAGTACTTC
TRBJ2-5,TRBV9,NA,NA,CASSVGNTGGETQYF,TGTGCCAGCAGCGTAGGAAACACCGGTGGAGAGACCCAGTACTTC
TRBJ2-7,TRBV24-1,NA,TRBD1,CATSDTGTGGTYEQYF,TGTGCCACCAGTGACACCGGGACAGGGGGGACCTACGAGCAGTACTTC
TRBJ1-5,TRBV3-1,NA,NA,CASSQDLGNNQPQHF,TGTGCCAGCAGCCAAGATCTGGGGAACAATCAGCCCCAGCATTTT
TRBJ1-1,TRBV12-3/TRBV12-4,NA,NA,CASSLNTERNTEAFF,TGTGCCAGCAGTTTAAATACAGAAAGGAACACTGAAGCTTTCTTT
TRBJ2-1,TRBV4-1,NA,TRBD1,CASSLLEGAMGNEQFF,TGCGCCAGCAGCCTCCTCGAGGGGGCGATGGGGAATGAGCAGTTCTTC
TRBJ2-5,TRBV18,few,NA,CASSPREETQYF,TGTGCCAGCTCGCCTCGGGAGGAGACCCAGTACTTC
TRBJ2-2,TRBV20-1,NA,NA,CSATTRSGELFF,TGCAGTGCAACTACTAGGTCCGGGGAGCTGTTTTTT
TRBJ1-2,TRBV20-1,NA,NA,CSAPHYGYTF,TGCAGTGCTCCTCACTATGGCTACACCTTC
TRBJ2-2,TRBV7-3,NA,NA,CASSLSRGNTGELFF,TGTGCCAGCAGCTTAAGCAGGGGAAACACCGGGGAGCTGTTTTTT
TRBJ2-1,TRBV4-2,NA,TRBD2,CASSPERGAYEQFF,TGTGCCAGCAGTCCTGAGCGGGGGGCTTATGAGCAGTTCTTC
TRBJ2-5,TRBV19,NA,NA,CASSPRGPSETQYF,TGTGCCAGTAGTCCGCGGGGCCCATCGGAGACCCAGTACTTC
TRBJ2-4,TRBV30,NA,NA,CAWSEEGPHQYF,TGTGCCTGGAGTGAGGAAGGCCCCCATCAGTACTTC
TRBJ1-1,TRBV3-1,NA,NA,CASSLFGTEAFF,TGTGCCAGCAGCCTCTTTGGCACTGAAGCTTTCTTT
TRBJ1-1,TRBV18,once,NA,CASSPPGRNTEAFF,TGTGCCAGCTCACCCCCGGGCCGGAACACTGAAGCTTTCTTT
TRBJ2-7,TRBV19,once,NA,CASSIRGEVYEQYF,TGTGCCAGTAGTATTCGGGGAGAGGTGTACGAGCAGTACTTC
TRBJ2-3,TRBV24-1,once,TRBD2,CATSASGGTDTQYF,TGTGCCACGAGCGCTAGCGGGGGCACAGATACGCAGTATTTT
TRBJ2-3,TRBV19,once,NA,CASTFQTGGTDTQYF,TGTGCCAGTACCTTCCAGACGGGGGGCACAGATACGCAGTATTTT
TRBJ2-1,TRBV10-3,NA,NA,CAISGSRDGSNEQFF,TGTGCCATCAGTGGCAGCCGGGACGGGTCCAATGAGCAGTTCTTC
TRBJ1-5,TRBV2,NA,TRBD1,CATWTGNYQPQHF,TGTGCCACCTGGACAGGGAATTACCAGCCCCAGCATTTT
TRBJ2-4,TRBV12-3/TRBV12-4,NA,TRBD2,CASSFTSGGDRKNIQYF,TGTGCCAGCAGTTTCACATCGGGGGGGGATCGCAAAAACATTCAGTACTTC
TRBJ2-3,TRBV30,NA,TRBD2,CAWTPLGGGLRTDTQYF,TGTGCCTGGACCCCACTGGGCGGGGGGCTTCGCACAGATACGCAGTATTTT
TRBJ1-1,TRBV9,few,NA,CASSVVRNTEAFF,TGTGCCAGCAGCGTAGTCAGGAACACTGAAGCTTTCTTT
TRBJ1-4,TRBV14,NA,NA,CASIRQNREKLFF,TGTGCCAGCATCCGTCAGAATAGGGAAAAACTGTTTTTT
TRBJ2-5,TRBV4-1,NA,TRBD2,CASSRRLAVQETQYF,TGCGCCAGCAGCCGAAGACTAGCGGTCCAAGAGACCCAGTACTTC
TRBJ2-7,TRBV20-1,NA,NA,CSARGKTNPYEQYF,TGCAGTGCTAGAGGGAAGACCAACCCCTACGAGCAGTACTTC
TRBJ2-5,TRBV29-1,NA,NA,CSVGWWETQYF,TGCAGCGTTGGGTGGTGGGAGACCCAGTACTTC
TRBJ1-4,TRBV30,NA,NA,CAWSGSATNEKLFF,TGTGCCTGGAGTGGATCAGCAACTAATGAAAAACTGTTTTTT
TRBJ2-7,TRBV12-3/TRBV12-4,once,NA,CASSFSDEQYF,TGTGCCAGCAGTTTTTCCGACGAGCAGTACTTC
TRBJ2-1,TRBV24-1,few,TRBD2,CATSDPRTSGNEQFF,TGTGCCACCAGTGATCCGCGGACTAGCGGGAATGAGCAGTTCTTC
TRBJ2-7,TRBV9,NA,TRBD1,CASSVGGTEGYEQYF,TGTGCCAGCAGCGTGGGTGGGACAGAAGGCTACGAGCAGTACTTC
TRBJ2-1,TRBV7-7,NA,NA,CASSPGSYNEQFF,TGTGCTAGCAGCCCCGGGTCCTACAATGAGCAGTTCTTC